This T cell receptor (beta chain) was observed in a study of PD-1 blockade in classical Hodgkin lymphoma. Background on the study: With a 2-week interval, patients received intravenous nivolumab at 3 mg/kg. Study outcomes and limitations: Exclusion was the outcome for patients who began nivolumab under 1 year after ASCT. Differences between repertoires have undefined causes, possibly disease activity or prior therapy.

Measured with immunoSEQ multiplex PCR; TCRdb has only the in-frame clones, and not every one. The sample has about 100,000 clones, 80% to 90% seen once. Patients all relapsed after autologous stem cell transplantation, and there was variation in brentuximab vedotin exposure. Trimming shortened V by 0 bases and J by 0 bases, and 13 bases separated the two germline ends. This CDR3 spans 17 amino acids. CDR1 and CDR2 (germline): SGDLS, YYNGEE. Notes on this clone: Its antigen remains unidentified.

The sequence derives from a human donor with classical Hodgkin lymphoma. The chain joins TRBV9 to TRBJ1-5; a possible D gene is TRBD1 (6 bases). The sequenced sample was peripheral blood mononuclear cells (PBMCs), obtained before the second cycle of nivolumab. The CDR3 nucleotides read TGTGCCAGCAGCGTAGGACAGGACCAATATAGCAATCAGCCCCAGCATTTT. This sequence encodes CASSVGQDQYSNQPQHF.